A single sample is the source of the 26 T cell receptor beta chains below, sequenced in a study of CD8+CD57+ T cells in acquired aplastic anemia. The study profiled TCR beta VDJ and CDR3 using genomic DNA as template. MiXCR was run by TCRdb on the reads, yielding one entry per CDR3 protein. The sample lists about 130,000 distinct CDR3 sequences, 48% seen once, with around 2.5% in the top ten. Sequenced material: sorted CD4+, CD8+, or CD8+CD57+ T cells (not recorded which) from PBMCs. The receptors were sampled from a human donor in good health, serving as a control.

Only one count was recorded for this clonotype. The rearrangement uses TRBV11-2 and TRBJ1-6, with D perhaps matching TRBD1 (5 bases). The CDR3 consists of 16 residues. V was cut by 5 bases and J by 7 bases, with 18 bases left in between. Per germline, CDR1 SGHAT and CDR2 FQNNGV. CDR3 amino acids: CASSPPTWGRNSPLHF. The CDR3 DNA is TGTGCCAGCAGCCCCCCTACTTGGGGACGGAATTCACCCCTCCACTTT.

The J gene is TRBJ1-5, the V gene TRBV7-2; TRBD1 aligns across 10 bases. The V and J ends lost 3 bases and 7 bases, in that order; junction bases with no gene match: 3. Germline V gives CDR1 SGHTA, CDR2 FQGNSA. The CDR3 contains 14 residues. The CDR3 DNA follows: TGTGCCAGCAGCTTGGACAGGGGGTTGCAGCCCCAGCATTTT. The encoded protein is CASSLDRGLQPQHF.

The chain couples TRBV12-3 or TRBV12-4 to TRBJ2-4, with 9 positions matching TRBD2. The CDR3 extends over 16 amino acids. Germline trimming cut 1 base from V and 7 bases from J; bases unmatched to any gene: 8. The CDR3, as DNA: TGTGCCAGCAGTTTAGATGGGGGGCGGGGGGGGAACATTCAGTACTTC. Its translation is CASSLDGGRGGNIQYF.

This sequence joins TRBV7-2 and TRBJ2-7, with D uncertain. CDR1 is SGHTA, CDR2 FQGNSA, per germline. The CDR3 runs to 14 residues. Trimming left V 5 bases short and J 0 bases short, with 11 bases between. The CDR3 DNA follows: TGTGCCAGCAGCCAGAGGCTCTCCTCCTACGAGCAGTACTTC. It translates to CASSQRLSSYEQYF.

The V gene is TRBV15, the J gene TRBJ1-2, with 8 bases matching TRBD1. The CDR3 runs 14 residues. Per germline, CDR1 LNHNV and CDR2 YYDKDF (reference sequence). J was trimmed by 6 bases and V by 2 bases; bases with no gene match: 5. CDR3 amino acids: CATSRSPTGDGYTF. For the CDR3, the DNA is TGTGCCACCAGCAGATCCCCGACAGGGGATGGCTACACCTTC.

In regard to this clonotype: The junction does not match germline at one end; this may be a read error. V gene TRBV11-2 combines with J gene TRBJ1-1; D gene unclear. The CDR3 totals 12 residues. Germline V gives CDR1 SGHAT, CDR2 FQNNGV. This CDR3 is CASCFIQTEAFF. The CDR3 DNA reads as TGTGCCAGCTGCTTTATCCAGACTGAAGCTTTCTTT.

This chain joins TRBV9 and TRBJ2-3; possibly TRBD2 for D (6 bases). The CDR3 is 15 residues long. V was cut by 4 bases and J by 3 bases, with 15 bases left in between. Germline CDR1 SGDLS, CDR2 YYNGEE. In DNA, the CDR3 is TGTGCCAGCAGCCAGGACTACCTACCTACAGATACGCAGTATTTT. Protein product: CASSQDYLPTDTQYF.

This chain joins TRBV19 and TRBJ2-7; 8 bases agree with TRBD2. V shed 8 bases and J 3 bases; nucleotides not matched to a gene: 6. The CDR3 has 13 residues. Germline CDR1 is LNHDA and CDR2 is SQIVND (reference sequence). CDR3 DNA: TGTGCCAGTGGTAGGGCGGGGGGCTACGAGCAGTACTTC. Translated: CASGRAGGYEQYF.

This clonotype appeared many times. CDR3 bases: TGTGCCAGCAGCCCCTTTGGGGGGGCGCGAGTTAACTATGGCTACACCTTC. Translation gives CASSPFGGARVNYGYTF. The chain has TRBV4-2 and TRBJ1-2, with D maybe TRBD1 (6 bases). The CDR3 spans 17 residues. The V and J ends lost 4 bases and 1 base respectively, with 19 bases between them. Germline CDR1 reads LGHNA; CDR2 reads YNFKEQ.

V usage is TRBV10-1 and J usage is TRBJ1-5, with a tentative D call TRBD1 (5 bases). The CDR3 has 14 residues. CDR1 and CDR2 from the germline V gene are WNHNN and SYGVQD (reference sequence). V gave up 8 bases and J gave up 0 bases, with 11 bases separating them. CDR3 nucleotides: TGCGCCAGCGTCGGACACAATAGCAATCAGCCCCAGCATTTT. It is translated as CASVGHNSNQPQHF.

The sample holds many counts of this clonotype. The J gene is TRBJ1-3, the V gene TRBV24-1, with D possibly being TRBD1 (6 bases). The CDR3 totals 18 residues. V gave up 8 bases and J gave up 2 bases, with 24 bases separating them. In germline, CDR1 is KGHDR, CDR2 SFDVKD. This chain's CDR3 is CATIFDDRPWLTGNTIYF. CDR3 coding DNA: TGTGCCACCATCTTCGACGACAGGCCATGGTTGACTGGAAACACCATATATTTT.

The chain employs TRBV5-1 and TRBJ1-1; D might be TRBD1 (5 bases). The V end lost 1 base, the J end lost 4 bases, and 11 bases lay between the germline ends. The CDR3 contains 14 residues. Germline lookup yields CDR1 SGHRS and CDR2 YFSETQ. CDR3 DNA: TGCGCCAGCAGCTTGAATGCAGGGAGCACTGAAGCTTTCTTT. The encoded protein is CASSLNAGSTEAFF. The full variable domain, in which reference TRBV5-1 and TRBJ1-1 provide the parts outside the CDR3, is KAGVTQTPRYLIKTRGQQVTLSCSPISGHRSVSWYQQTPGQGLQFLFEYFSETQRNKGNFPGRFSGRQFSNSRSEMNVSTLELGDSALYLCASSLNAGSTEAFFGQGTRLTVV.

The table lists this clonotype with many counts. The chain couples TRBV9 to TRBJ2-1; possible D gene TRBD2, 6 bases. V lost 3 bases and J 0 bases, leaving 16 bases between the germline ends. Germline CDR1 SGDLS, CDR2 YYNGEE. The CDR3 length is 17 residues. The CDR3 sequence: CASSARGGASSYNEQFF. The CDR3 bases are TGTGCCAGCAGCGCCCGGGGCGGGGCCAGCTCCTACAATGAGCAGTTCTTC. Supplemented by reference TRBV9 and TRBJ2-1, the full variable domain reads DSGVTQTPKHLITATGQRVTLRCSPRSGDLSVYWYQQSLDQGLQFLIQYYNGEERAKGNILERFSAQQFPDLHSELNLSSLELGDSALYFCASSARGGASSYNEQFFGPGTRLTVL.

This clonotype appeared many times. The V call is TRBV9, the J call TRBJ2-3; TRBD1 or TRBD2 may be the D gene (5 bases each). Between the trimmed V and J ends, which lost 3 bases and 6 bases, there was a span of 17 bases. The CDR3 loop spans 15 amino acids. CDR1 and CDR2 (germline): SGDLS, YYNGEE. CDR3 sequence: CASSASALEGDTQYF. The DNA for the CDR3 is TGTGCCAGCAGCGCCTCGGCCCTCGAGGGGGATACGCAGTATTTT.

This clonotype was picked up many times. V usage is TRBV7-2 and J usage is TRBJ1-3, with no clear D. The V end lost 2 bases, the J end lost 0 bases, and 8 bases lay between the germline ends. The V gene's germline CDR1 is SGHTA and CDR2 FQGNSA. The CDR3 has 15 residues. The CDR3 DNA sequence: TGTGCCAGCAGCTTAAGCGTAAGCTCTGGAAACACCATATATTTT. Its protein product is CASSLSVSSGNTIYF.

This clonotype was counted ten times or more. The chain links TRBV7-2 to TRBJ2-5; no firm D call. Trimming shortened V by 0 bases and J by 1 base, and 6 bases separated the two germline ends. CDR1 is SGHTA, CDR2 FQGNSA, per germline. This CDR3 is 14 amino acids long. CDR3 DNA: TGTGCCAGCAGCTTAGCGGGCGGCCAAGAGACCCAGTACTTC. Translation gives CASSLAGGQETQYF.

This clonotype was seen a few times. This chain joins TRBV2 and TRBJ2-7; no definite D call. The CDR3 runs 12 residues. V gave up 3 bases and J gave up 4 bases, with 7 bases separating them. CDR1 SNHLY and CDR2 FYNNEI come from the germline V gene. CDR3 in amino acids: CASSETVYEQYV. The CDR3 DNA is TGTGCCAGCAGTGAGACTGTTTACGAGCAGTACGTC.

V gene TRBV10-1 combines with J gene TRBJ1-1; D is unclear. The CDR3 spans 12 residues. The V end lost 10 bases, the J end lost 5 bases, and 14 bases lay between the germline ends. Germline V CDR1 and CDR2: WNHNN, SYGVQD (reference sequence). CDR3 DNA: TGCGCCAAGACCGGACCAACGACTGAAGCTTTCTTT. Encoded protein: CAKTGPTTEAFF.

This CDR3 is CATSDTGGQRGYTF. CDR3 DNA: TGTGCCACCAGTGATACGGGCGGGCAACGAGGCTACACCTTC. V is TRBV24-1 and J is TRBJ1-2, with no clear D. Germline V lookup: CDR1 KGHDR, CDR2 SFDVKD. This CDR3 comprises 14 residues. V was clipped by 3 bases and J by 8 bases, with 15 bases between them.

The chain links TRBV10-2 to TRBJ2-7; 9 bases line up with TRBD2. Germline V gene data show CDR1 as WSHSY and CDR2 as SAAADI. V was clipped by 8 bases and J by 1 base; unmatched bases: 9. This CDR3 contains 15 residues. The CDR3 here is CASLGGGGGSYEQYF. CDR3 in DNA: TGCGCCAGCCTTGGGGGCGGGGGGGGATCCTACGAGCAGTACTTC.

The sample holds many counts of this clonotype. The V and J genes are TRBV12-3 or TRBV12-4 and TRBJ1-4; D remains ambiguous. CDR3 size: 13 residues. V dropped 3 bases and J dropped 2 bases, with 4 bases sitting between them. Here the CDR3 reads CASSLGTNEKLFF. CDR3 in DNA: TGTGCCAGCAGTTTGGGGACTAATGAAAAACTGTTTTTT.

On this clonotype itself: With a much larger clone just one base away, this may be a read error. The chain employs TRBV12-5 and TRBJ1-2; TRBD1 might be the D (5 bases). In germline, CDR1 is LGHNT, CDR2 FRNRAP. The CDR3 is 15 residues long. CDR3 sequence reads: CARGSQTRGGYGYTF. CDR3 sequence (DNA): TGTGCTCGTGGTTCCCAGACTAGGGGTGGATATGGCTACACCTTC.

V and J are TRBV7-6 and TRBJ1-2, with 7 bases identical to TRBD1. Trimming removed 5 bases from V and 8 bases from J; junction bases left unmatched: 8. The CDR3 covers 13 residues. CDR1 is SGHVS, CDR2 FNYEAQ, per germline. In DNA, the CDR3 is TGTGCCAGCAGCGGACAGGAGGGCGAAGGCTACACCTTC. The encoded protein is CASSGQEGEGYTF.

The chain uses TRBV11-1 and TRBJ1-2, with a tentative D call TRBD1 (5 bases). The CDR3 runs 15 residues. Germline V CDR1 and CDR2: SGHAT, FQDESV (reference sequence). Trimming shortened V by 0 bases and J by 4 bases, and 12 bases separated the two germline ends. The CDR3 coding sequence is TGTGCCAGCAGCTTAGCGCTGGAGGGGAGCTATGGCTACACCTTC. It specifies CASSLALEGSYGYTF.

A word on this clonotype: Given a much more abundant clone one base away, this may be a read error. The rearrangement links TRBV9 to TRBJ2-1, with TRBD2 matching over 10 bases. V gave up 0 bases and J gave up 7 bases; unmatched junction bases: 7. Germline loops: CDR1 SGDLS, CDR2 YYNGEE. The CDR3 runs 16 residues. This chain's CDR3 is CASSVAPLAGENEQFF. The CDR3 DNA follows: TGTGCCAGCAGCGTAGCCCCCCTAGCGGGGGAGAATGAGCAGTTCTTC.

V usage is TRBV20-1 and J usage is TRBJ2-7, with 9 bases lining up with TRBD1. The CDR3 is 14 residues long. After removal of 5 bases from V and 7 bases from J, the junction contained 12 bases not matched to a gene. The germline gives CDR1 DFQATT, CDR2 SNEGSKA (reference sequence). CDR3 sequence: CSAQDGDRVWEQYF. The CDR3 DNA reads TGCAGTGCTCAGGATGGGGACAGGGTTTGGGAGCAGTACTTC.